Shown below are 23 T cell receptor beta chains from a single sample sequenced in a study of blood T cell repertoires in COVID-19. Generated by immunoSEQ multiplex PCR, the TCRdb table keeps only in-frame clones and is missing some. Of tens of thousands of clones in the sample, 79% were seen once. Sequencing was done on a sample of peripheral blood. These receptors were collected from a man aged 60-69 years with active or convalescent COVID-19.

The gene calls are TRBV9 and TRBJ2-7; D not resolved. Germline CDR1 is SGDLS and CDR2 is YYNGEE. Trimming left V 4 bases short and J 6 bases short, with 14 bases between. The CDR3 sequence is 13 residues long. The CDR3 sequence: CASSPLGEGEQYF. DNA of the CDR3: TGTGCCAGCAGCCCCCTCGGAGAAGGCGAGCAGTACTTC.

The chain carries TRBV7-9 and TRBJ2-5; TRBD2 agrees at 7 bases. The germline gives CDR1 SEHNR, CDR2 FQNEAQ (reference sequence). The CDR3 has 14 residues. J gave up 2 bases and V 5 bases, and 5 bases lay outside the gene matches. The CDR3 nucleotides read TGTGCCAGCAGCCCCGGACTAGTTCAAGAGACCCAGTACTTC. As protein: CASSPGLVQETQYF.

This chain joins TRBV2 and TRBJ1-6; D is possibly TRBD1 (6 bases). The V end lost 7 bases, the J end lost 6 bases, and 7 bases lay between the germline ends. This CDR3 is built from 12 residues. CDR1 is SNHLY, CDR2 FYNNEI, per germline. The CDR3 DNA sequence: TGTGCCAGCACAGGGGTTAATTCACCCCTCCACTTT. This codes for CASTGVNSPLHF.

The rearrangement joins TRBV5-5 to TRBJ1-2; 8 bases agree with TRBD1. Trimming removed 1 base from V and 2 bases from J; junction bases left unmatched: 4. Germline lookup yields CDR1 SGHKS and CDR2 YYEKEE (reference sequence). The length of the CDR3 is 15 residues. As DNA, the CDR3 is TGTGCCAGCAGCTTGAATCCAGGGGGCAACTATGGCTACACCTTC. It translates to CASSLNPGGNYGYTF. Looking up the rest from reference TRBV5-5 and TRBJ1-2 gives the full variable domain: DAGVTQSPTHLIKTRGQQVTLRCSPISGHKSVSWYQQVLGQGPQFIFQYYEKEERGRGNFPDRFSARQFPNYSSELNVNALLLGDSALYLCASSLNPGGNYGYTFGSGTRLTVV.

V gene TRBV2 combines with J gene TRBJ2-5; 9 nucleotides line up with TRBD2. The germline CDR1 and CDR2 sequences are SNHLY and FYNNEI. This CDR3 has 15 amino acids. With 9 bases clipped from V and 3 bases from J, the junction kept 11 bases outside the gene matches. The CDR3: CARGPSGEREETQYF. As DNA, the CDR3 is TGTGCCAGGGGGCCTAGCGGGGAACGGGAAGAGACCCAGTACTTC.

The V call is TRBV27, the J call TRBJ1-1; 8 bases map to TRBD1. The CDR3 is 14 residues long. With 5 bases clipped from V and 4 bases from J, the junction kept 6 bases outside the gene matches. The germline CDR1 and CDR2 sequences are MNHEY and SMNVEV (reference sequence). The CDR3, as DNA: TGTGCCAGCAGTGTGACAGGGGTGGGCACTGAAGCTTTCTTT. Encoded protein: CASSVTGVGTEAFF.

The V gene is TRBV3-1 (or the pseudogene TRBV3-2), the J gene TRBJ1-1, with D maybe TRBD1 (5 bases). Looked up from germline, CDR1 is LGHDT and CDR2 is YNNKEL (reference sequence). V was pared by 3 bases and J by 3 bases, with 26 bases between. The CDR3 totals 19 residues. CDR3 in amino acids: CASSQGQRGSSTPYTEAFF. The DNA of the CDR3 is TGTGCCAGCAGCCAGGGGCAGCGGGGTAGTTCTACCCCTTACACTGAAGCTTTCTTT.

This clone was found a few times. This sequence joins TRBV9 and TRBJ2-6; 9 bases map to TRBD1. Germline CDR1 and CDR2: SGDLS and YYNGEE. The CDR3 runs to 17 residues. Losses at the gene ends were 4 bases for V and 1 base for J; bases not matched to a gene: 6. The CDR3 bases are TGTGCCAGCAGCTCTCCGGGACAGGGATCTGGGGCCAACGTCCTGACTTTC. Translated: CASSSPGQGSGANVLTF.

The V and J genes are TRBV5-1 and TRBJ1-2; tentative D call: TRBD1 (6 bases). The germline V and J ends were trimmed by 0 bases and 4 bases, with 10 bases remaining between them. Germline lookup yields CDR1 SGHRS and CDR2 YFSETQ. The CDR3 loop spans 14 amino acids. DNA for the CDR3: TGCGCCAGCAGCTTGGAGGGGGGGCTCTATGGCTACACCTTC. Residues: CASSLEGGLYGYTF.

This clone was detected once. The chain recombines TRBV2 with TRBJ1-5; a possible D gene is TRBD1 (6 bases). The CDR3 extends over 13 amino acids. Germline lookup yields CDR1 SNHLY and CDR2 FYNNEI. V was cut by 6 bases and J by 5 bases, with 11 bases left in between. The CDR3 reads CASRANRDQPQHF. As DNA, the CDR3 is TGTGCCAGCAGAGCCAACAGGGATCAGCCCCAGCATTTT.

This clone was observed once. The chain recombines TRBV30 with TRBJ2-1; 10 bases are a match to TRBD2. The V segment lost 8 bases and the J segment 4 bases; nucleotides outside the gene matches: 8. Germline V gene lookup returns CDR1 GTSNPN and CDR2 SVGIG (reference sequence). The CDR3 has 14 amino acids. As DNA, the CDR3 is TGTGCCAGAAAGCGGGGGGGGACTTACAATGAGCAGTTCTTC. Translation gives CARKRGGTYNEQFF.

This clone was recorded a few times. The gene calls are TRBV5-6 and TRBJ1-2; 9 nucleotides line up with TRBD1. Germline V lookup: CDR1 SGHDT, CDR2 YYEEEE. V dropped 4 bases and J dropped 11; count of bases not matched to a gene: 12. This CDR3 spans 14 amino acids. The CDR3 nucleotides read TGTGCCAGCAGCAAGACGGACAGGGGAATAAGTTACACCTTC. Protein sequence: CASSKTDRGISYTF.

This rearrangement joins TRBV10-3 to TRBJ1-6, with D maybe TRBD1 (5 bases). Deletions cut 10 bases from V and 6 bases from J, with 13 bases between. The CDR3 totals 13 residues. Per germline, CDR1 ENHRY and CDR2 SYGVKD. The CDR3 region is CANSIDSNSPLHF. Written as DNA, the CDR3 is TGTGCCAACTCGATAGACAGTAATTCACCCCTCCACTTT.

This clone was counted a few times. The chain employs TRBV4-3 and TRBJ2-4, with D perhaps matching TRBD1 (6 bases). Germline CDR1 and CDR2: LGHNA and YSLEER. V gave up 0 bases and J gave up 6 bases, with 9 bases separating them. CDR3 length: 14 residues. CDR3 region: CASSQDPRGNIQYF. The CDR3 bases are TGCGCCAGCAGCCAAGATCCCAGGGGAAACATTCAGTACTTC.

The V and J genes are TRBV19 and TRBJ2-3; TRBD2 agrees at 8 bases. This CDR3 is 14 amino acids long. The V and J ends lost 5 bases and 4 bases, in that order; junction bases with no gene match: 5. Germline CDR1 is LNHDA and CDR2 is SQIVND (reference sequence). Written as DNA, the CDR3 is TGTGCCAGTAGTGGGACTAGACGTCCAGATACGCAGTATTTT. Translation gives CASSGTRRPDTQYF. The full variable domain, with the rest looked up from reference TRBV19 and TRBJ2-3, is DGGITQSPKYLFRKEGQNVTLSCEQNLNHDAMYWYRQDPGQGLRLIYYSQIVNDFQKGDIAEGYSVSREKKESFPLTVTSAQKNPTAFYLCASSGTRRPDTQYFGPGTRLTVL.

The chain is built from TRBV29-1 and TRBJ1-1, with a tentative D call TRBD1 (5 bases). The CDR3 totals 15 residues. Trimming took off 5 bases at V and 3 bases at J, with 19 bases between the two ends. CDR1 is SQVTM, CDR2 ANQGSEA, per germline. DNA for the CDR3: TGCAGCGTTTCGGACACCCCCAACGCGGACACTGAAGCTTTCTTT. The encoded protein is CSVSDTPNADTEAFF.

This chain joins TRBV19 and TRBJ1-6, with D possibly being TRBD1 (5 bases). Germline CDR1 reads LNHDA; CDR2 reads SQIVND (reference sequence). Trimming left V 3 bases short and J 0 bases short, with 9 bases between. This CDR3 comprises 16 residues. The DNA of the CDR3 is TGTGCCAGTAGTATGACAGTAGGCTCCTATAATTCACCCCTCCACTTT. Residues: CASSMTVGSYNSPLHF.

The chain uses TRBV9 and TRBJ2-7; 12 bases are shared with TRBD2. The CDR3 consists of 21 residues. V lost 0 bases and J lost 5; bases outside the gene matches: 21. CDR1 SGDLS and CDR2 YYNGEE come from the germline V gene. CDR3 sequence reads: CASSVVYGLLAGGLVYDEQYF. The CDR3, as DNA: TGTGCCAGCAGCGTAGTTTATGGTTTACTAGCGGGGGGTCTTGTTTATGACGAGCAGTACTTC.

J is TRBJ2-2 and V is TRBV18; TRBD1 aligns across 9 bases. The trim removed 1 base at V and 4 bases at J, leaving 4 bases unmatched. Germline V gene sequence: CDR1 KGHSH, CDR2 LQKENI. The CDR3 is made up of 16 amino acids. The CDR3 sequence is CASSPLGQGSTGELFF. For the CDR3, the DNA is TGTGCCAGCTCACCACTAGGACAGGGGAGCACCGGGGAGCTGTTTTTT.

The chain joins TRBV10-2 to TRBJ2-7, with 7 bases identical to TRBD1. The CDR3 totals 14 residues. From germline, CDR1 is WSHSY and CDR2 SAAADI. The J segment lost 0 bases and the V segment lost 7 bases, leaving 6 bases of the junction unmatched. DNA of the CDR3: TGCGCCAGCACCACGGACAGGAGCTCCTACGAGCAGTACTTC. This translates into CASTTDRSSYEQYF.

This chain uses TRBV3-1 (or the pseudogene TRBV3-2) with TRBJ2-5; no definite D call. V lost 0 bases, J lost 5 bases, and 7 bases lay in between. CDR1 LGHDT and CDR2 YNNKEL come from the germline V gene (reference sequence). The CDR3 runs 13 residues. CDR3 amino acids: CASSQDPGETQYF. The DNA for the CDR3 is TGTGCCAGCAGCCAAGATCCCGGGGAGACCCAGTACTTC.

V and J are TRBV15 and TRBJ2-7, with TRBD1 as a possible D gene (5 bases). This CDR3 comprises 15 residues. Trimming removed 1 base from V and 0 bases from J, with 10 bases in between. The germline V gene has CDR1 LNHNV and CDR2 YYDKDF (reference sequence). The CDR3 is CATSRGQSSSYEQYF. CDR3 in DNA: TGTGCCACCAGCAGAGGACAGTCGAGCTCCTACGAGCAGTACTTC.

This clone appeared a single time. The rearrangement joins TRBV27 to TRBJ2-1; 8 positions match TRBD1. The CDR3 spans 14 residues. The junction had 7 bases not matched to a gene; V was cut back by 3 bases and J by 9 bases. The germline CDR1 and CDR2 sequences are MNHEY and SMNVEV (reference sequence). CDR3 nucleotides: TGTGCCAGCAGTTTCTCTGACAGGGGTGGTGAGCAGTTCTTC. Its protein product is CASSFSDRGGEQFF.